Each of the 27 T cell receptor beta chains below was sequenced from the same sample in a study of cytomegalovirus exposure and HLA in healthy donors. The PCR was carried out with 60 Vbeta primers and 13 Jbeta primers. Profiling relied on immunoSEQ multiplex PCR, and the TCRdb table lists in-frame clones only, not all of them. There are 35,000 to 45,000 clones in the sample; 80% to 90% occur only once, and around a tenth lies in the top ten. The sequencing input was PBMCs. These receptors were obtained from a woman aged 40 to 50 in good health and CMV-seronegative.

CDR3 region: CASSLDGRGEQYF. CDR3 coding DNA: TGTGCCAGCAGCTTAGATGGGCGGGGTGAGCAGTACTTC. J is TRBJ2-7 and V is TRBV11-2; possibly TRBD2 for D (6 bases). CDR3 length: 13 amino acids. Per the germline V gene, CDR1 is SGHAT and CDR2 is FQNNGV. Trimming removed 0 bases at V and 7 bases at J, with 10 bases between.

The CDR3 nucleotides read TGTGCCACCTCGCGGGGGACCAAGGAAGCTTTCTTT. It yields the protein CATSRGTKEAFF. This chain joins TRBV28 and TRBJ1-1, with a possible D match to TRBD1 (5 bases). CDR1 is MDHEN, CDR2 SYDVKM, per germline. V was trimmed by 10 bases and J by 8 bases, leaving 17 bases between them. This CDR3 has 12 amino acids.

The V and J genes are TRBV7-8 and TRBJ2-1; D is perhaps TRBD2 (6 bases). V was clipped by 5 bases and J by 0 bases, with 14 bases between them. The germline CDR1 and CDR2 sequences are SGHVS and FQNEAQ. This CDR3 contains 16 residues. The CDR3 region is CASSLSSASSYNEQFF. CDR3 coding DNA: TGTGCCAGCAGCCTCTCTAGCGCTAGCTCCTACAATGAGCAGTTCTTC.

The gene calls are TRBV6-5 and TRBJ1-5, with D possibly matching TRBD1 (6 bases). V lost 4 bases and J 1 base, leaving 14 bases between the germline ends. The CDR3 sequence is 16 residues long. Germline CDR1 is MNHEY and CDR2 is SVGAGI. CDR3 nucleotide sequence: TGTGCCAGCAGTTGGGGACACATGGGAAGCAATCAGCCCCAGCATTTT. The encoded protein is CASSWGHMGSNQPQHF.

This chain joins TRBV19 and TRBJ2-7, with D possibly TRBD2 on 5 matching bases. The V gene lost 11 bases and the J gene lost 7 bases, with 12 bases spanning the gap. The CDR3 consists of 10 residues. Germline values: CDR1 LNHDA, CDR2 SQIVND (reference sequence). The CDR3 is CAAPSGEQYV. As DNA, the CDR3 is TGTGCCGCCCCCTCGGGGGAGCAGTACGTC.

This sequence joins TRBV5-5 and TRBJ2-2, with D perhaps TRBD2 (6 bases). The CDR3 extends over 15 amino acids. Germline V gene data show CDR1 as SGHKS and CDR2 as YYEKEE (reference sequence). Trimming left V 4 bases short and J 0 bases short, with 10 bases between. The DNA for the CDR3 is TGTGCCAGCAGCCCCGGGACTGCGAACACCGGGGAGCTGTTTTTT. It encodes CASSPGTANTGELFF.

The chain is built from TRBV6-1 and TRBJ1-6; 8 bases line up with TRBD1. CDR1 and CDR2 from the germline V gene are MNHNS and SASEGT. J gave up 8 bases and V 6 bases, and 9 bases lay outside the gene matches. There are 15 residues in the CDR3. The chain's CDR3 is CASRSRTGMDSPLHF. Here the CDR3 DNA reads TGTGCCAGCAGATCCAGGACAGGGATGGATTCACCCCTCCACTTT.

The chain is built from TRBV5-1 and TRBJ2-5, with a possible D match to TRBD1 (6 bases). This CDR3 has 14 amino acids. V shed 0 bases and J shed 5 bases, with 11 bases lying between them. CDR1 is SGHRS, CDR2 YFSETQ, per germline. As DNA, the CDR3 is TGCGCCAGCAGCTTGGATACAGGGCGGGAGACCCAGTACTTC. This encodes CASSLDTGRETQYF.

The J gene is TRBJ2-1, the V gene TRBV7-2; D is possibly TRBD1 (5 bases). Per the germline V gene, CDR1 is SGHTA and CDR2 is FQGNSA. This CDR3 is built from 14 residues. The V end was cut by 2 bases, the J end by 6 bases, with 11 bases between. This CDR3 reads CASSLIGAPNEQFF. The CDR3 DNA is TGTGCCAGCAGCTTAATAGGGGCCCCCAATGAGCAGTTCTTC. The full variable domain, completed using reference TRBV7-2 and TRBJ2-1, is GAGVSQSPSNKVTEKGKDVELRCDPISGHTALYWYRQSLGQGLEFLIYFQGNSAPDKSGLPSDRFSAERTGGSVSTLTIQRTQQEDSAVYLCASSLIGAPNEQFFGPGTRLTVL.

This clone was recorded once. The V call is TRBV4-1, the J call TRBJ1-1, with 8 positions matching TRBD1. Per germline, CDR1 MGHRA and CDR2 YSYEKL. The CDR3 totals 14 residues. The J segment lost 8 bases and the V segment lost 3 bases, leaving 8 bases of the junction unmatched. The CDR3 loop reads CASSHPPRGREAFF. The CDR3 DNA sequence: TGCGCCAGCAGCCATCCCCCCAGGGGGCGCGAAGCTTTCTTT.

The genes are TRBV18 and TRBJ2-5; D is perhaps TRBD2 (6 bases). The CDR3 contains 14 residues. Germline CDR1 KGHSH, CDR2 LQKENI. V shed 6 bases and J shed 1 base, with 12 bases lying between them. CDR3 region: CASSWRGGQETQYF. CDR3 sequence (DNA): TGTGCCAGCTCGTGGCGGGGCGGCCAAGAGACCCAGTACTTC.

This clone was detected once. The chain couples TRBV29-1 to TRBJ1-1, with D uncertain. CDR1 and CDR2 from the germline V gene are SQVTM and ANQGSEA. The length of the CDR3 is 12 residues. V was pared by 4 bases and J by 5 bases, with 11 bases between. The DNA for the CDR3 is TGCAGCGTTGTATGGGGAGAGACTGAAGCTTTCTTT. It is translated as CSVVWGETEAFF.

The chain has TRBV9 and TRBJ2-6; tentatively, D is TRBD2 (6 bases). Germline CDR1 reads SGDLS; CDR2 reads YYNGEE. Trimming removed 3 bases from V and 2 bases from J, with 15 bases in between. The CDR3 spans 17 residues. The chain's CDR3 is CASSANGGGTGANVLTF. Written as DNA, the CDR3 is TGTGCCAGCAGCGCCAACGGCGGAGGGACTGGGGCCAACGTCCTGACTTTC.

The genes are TRBV6-5 and TRBJ2-5; a possible D gene is TRBD2 (5 bases). With the DNA end fitting TRBJ2-7 better, the J assignment may be wrong. Germline-derived CDR1 and CDR2 are MNHEY and SVGAGI. The CDR3 has 11 residues. The DNA for the CDR3 is TGTGCCAGCAGCAGAGGGTACGAGCAGTACTTC. Protein: CASSRGYEQYF.

The chain is built from TRBV6-5 and TRBJ2-3, with 7 bases identical to TRBD1. The length of the CDR3 is 12 residues. Germline V CDR1 and CDR2: MNHEY, SVGAGI. The J segment lost 5 bases and the V segment lost 6 bases, leaving 2 bases of the junction unmatched. The CDR3 loop is CASSRQGDTQYF. CDR3 coding DNA: TGTGCCAGCAGCAGACAGGGAGATACGCAGTATTTT.

The chain has TRBV7-6 and TRBJ2-1, with D tentatively TRBD1 (6 bases). CDR3 length: 14 amino acids. Germline CDR1 reads SGHVS; CDR2 reads FNYEAQ. V shed 8 bases and J shed 0 bases, with 11 bases lying between them. The CDR3 DNA reads TGTGCCAGCCAGCAGGGGAGCTCCTACAATGAGCAGTTCTTC. The encoded protein is CASQQGSSYNEQFF.

The V call is TRBV4-3, the J call TRBJ2-3; D may be TRBD2 (7 bases). CDR3 length: 16 amino acids. Trimming took 0 bases from V and 6 from J, leaving 16 bases between them. CDR1 is LGHNA, CDR2 YSLEER, per germline. CDR3 sequence reads: CASSQDRGGAGDTQYF. The CDR3 bases are TGCGCCAGCAGCCAAGATAGAGGGGGGGCGGGTGATACGCAGTATTTT.

This clone was seen only a few times. This CDR3 is CASSQDHRRTEAFF. The CDR3 nucleotides are TGCGCCAGCAGCCAAGATCACAGGAGAACTGAAGCTTTCTTT. The chain employs TRBV4-3 and TRBJ1-1; D is perhaps TRBD1 (5 bases). This CDR3 is built from 14 residues. The V and J ends lost 0 bases and 5 bases respectively, with 10 bases between them. The germline CDR1 and CDR2 sequences are LGHNA and YSLEER.

V and J are TRBV9 and TRBJ2-3; TRBD2 aligns across 7 bases. Germline trimming cut 0 bases from V and 2 bases from J; bases unmatched to any gene: 3. CDR1 is SGDLS, CDR2 YYNGEE, per germline. The CDR3 consists of 15 residues. DNA for the CDR3: TGTGCCAGCAGCGTAGAAGCGGGATACACAGATACGCAGTATTTT. Protein product: CASSVEAGYTDTQYF.

With respect to this clone: The same CDR3 is also encoded by other DNA sequences in this sample. The chain couples TRBV7-3 to TRBJ2-3; D is uncertain. Trimming took 4 bases from V and 5 from J, leaving 7 bases between them. The CDR3 is made up of 12 amino acids. Germline lookup yields CDR1 SGHTA and CDR2 FQGTGA. CDR3 bases: TGTGCCAGCAGCTCCCCGGGAGATACGCAGTATTTT. Protein sequence: CASSSPGDTQYF.

This clone was detected a few times. The rearrangement links TRBV2 to TRBJ1-1, with D perhaps matching TRBD1 (5 bases). The CDR3 contains 14 residues. Trimming stripped 6 bases from V and 4 bases from J, with 15 bases between. Germline V gene data show CDR1 as SNHLY and CDR2 as FYNNEI. The CDR3 region has the DNA TGTGCCAGCAGGGGGGACTTAGGGGCCACTGAAGCTTTCTTT. Translated: CASRGDLGATEAFF.

The chain couples TRBV7-2 to TRBJ2-7; 8 bases map to TRBD2. Unmatched junction bases numbered 7, after V lost 6 bases and J lost 0 bases. The CDR3 is made up of 15 amino acids. Per germline, CDR1 SGHTA and CDR2 FQGNSA. DNA for the CDR3: TGTGCCAGCAGTTCGAGCGGGGGCCTCTCCTACGAGCAGTACTTC. Translation: CASSSSGGLSYEQYF. The full variable domain, completed using reference TRBV7-2 and TRBJ2-7, is GAGVSQSPSNKVTEKGKDVELRCDPISGHTALYWYRQSLGQGLEFLIYFQGNSAPDKSGLPSDRFSAERTGGSVSTLTIQRTQQEDSAVYLCASSSSGGLSYEQYFGPGTRLTVT.

The V gene is TRBV25-1, the J gene TRBJ2-7; 9 bases line up with TRBD1. V dropped 4 bases and J dropped 2; count of bases not matched to a gene: 3. The length of the CDR3 is 14 residues. CDR1 and CDR2 (germline): MGHDK, SYGVNS. CDR3 loop: CASSGGQGPYEQYF. DNA for the CDR3: TGTGCCAGCAGTGGGGGACAGGGCCCCTACGAGCAGTACTTC.

Concerning this clone itself: A read error may account for a junction end that differs from germline. V usage is TRBV7-7 and J usage is TRBJ1-1; D possibly corresponds to TRBD1 (5 bases). This CDR3 region has 14 residues. Germline CDR1 is SSHAT and CDR2 is FNYEAQ (reference sequence). The CDR3 bases are TGTGCTAGCAGCTTAGAGACAGAAAACACTGAAGCTTTCTTT. Translated: CASSLETENTEAFF.

This clone appeared once. The rearrangement uses TRBV6-1 and TRBJ1-2; possible D gene TRBD1, 6 bases. V was trimmed by 5 bases and J by 4 bases, leaving 17 bases between them. The CDR3 runs to 15 residues. Germline lookup yields CDR1 MNHNS and CDR2 SASEGT. The CDR3 bases are TGTGCCAGCAGTCCCCCAGGCAGGGGCCCCTATGGCTACACCTTC. Translation: CASSPPGRGPYGYTF.

The rearrangement links TRBV10-2 to TRBJ1-5; D not resolved. The CDR3 sequence is 12 residues long. V lost 9 bases to trimming and J lost 5 bases, with 11 bases between them. Germline V gene data show CDR1 as WSHSY and CDR2 as SAAADI. The CDR3 sequence: CASGGLDQPQHF. For the CDR3, the DNA is TGCGCCAGTGGAGGCCTCGATCAGCCCCAGCATTTT.

The chain employs TRBV5-4 and TRBJ2-5; unclear D gene. V lost 3 bases, J lost 2 bases, and 5 bases lay in between. CDR1 is SGHNT, CDR2 YYREEE, per germline (reference sequence). The CDR3 has 12 residues. The chain's CDR3 is CASSYLQETQYF. Written as DNA, the CDR3 is TGTGCCAGCAGCTACTTACAAGAGACCCAGTACTTC.